This T cell receptor (beta chain) was sequenced in a study of blood T cells in healthy people across ages. Primed by a sample-barcoded 5' primer and a J-beta primer mix, a second PCR proceeded for roughly 6 to 12 cycles. Via MiXCR, TCRdb re-called the 5' RACE reads, giving one row per CDR3 protein. This table has over 600,000 distinct CDR3 sequences, 20% to 25% appearing once. This clonotype has only a few counts. Looked up from germline, CDR1 is SGHTA and CDR2 is FQGNSA. CDR3 length equals 12 residues. Trimming left V 2 bases short and J 6 bases short, with 5 bases between. This receptor was obtained from an older man in good health. The sequencing sample was made of blood. This sequence joins TRBV7-2 and TRBJ1-5; no reliable D call. This chain's CDR3 is CASSLLGQPQHF. The DNA of the CDR3 is TGTGCCAGCAGCTTACTGGGTCAGCCCCAGCATTTT.